Given below is one T cell receptor beta chain in context. These data belong to a study of Graves' ophthalmopathy and Graves' hyperthyroidism. RNA transcripts yielded amplified TCR beta CDR3 regions. Scientists carried out first-round RT-PCR using HTBI primers and then a second-round multiplex PCR. TCRdb ran MiXCR on the multiplex PCR reads and lists one entry per CDR3 protein. The table has about 210,000 distinct CDR3 sequences, around 30% seen once; the top ten hold 9.1%. Other autoimmune diseases, uncontrolled infections, pregnancy and lactation each led to patient exclusion. What supplied the PBMCs was roughly 10 ml of fresh peripheral blood. Trimming at V came to 5 bases and at J to 1 base, leaving 12 bases not matched to a gene. The germline CDR1 and CDR2 sequences are MNHEY and SMNVEV (reference sequence). The CDR3 covers 17 residues.

The material sequenced was peripheral blood. The chain joins TRBV27 to TRBJ1-1; 8 bases align to TRBD1. The receptor's source is a man in his fifties with Graves' ophthalmopathy. The chain's CDR3 is CASSPGDRHKPNTEAFF. CDR3 DNA sequence: TGTGCCAGCAGTCCAGGGGACAGGCACAAACCGAACACTGAAGCTTTCTTT.